A single sample is the source of the 18 T cell receptor beta chains below, sequenced in a study of blood T cell repertoires in COVID-19. Sequencing used immunoSEQ multiplex PCR; TCRdb keeps in-frame clones, though not all of them. The sample includes around 190,000 clones, roughly 80% of them seen just once. Sequencing was carried out using peripheral blood. The receptors shown here come from a man aged 55 to 70 with acute or convalescent COVID-19.

V usage is TRBV18 and J usage is TRBJ2-3; maybe TRBD1 (6 bases). The CDR3 consists of 13 residues. Germline CDR1 and CDR2: KGHSH and LQKENI. V was clipped by 4 bases and J by 1 base, with 6 bases between them. The CDR3 region has the DNA TGTGCCAGCTCACGGACAGGCACAGATACGCAGTATTTT. Its translation is CASSRTGTDTQYF.

This chain joins TRBV5-1 and TRBJ2-5; possible D gene TRBD2, 6 bases. V lost 0 bases and J 9 bases, leaving 15 bases between the germline ends. The CDR3 is made up of 14 amino acids. Germline V gives CDR1 SGHRS, CDR2 YFSETQ. The CDR3 loop is CASSLEGRGRAQYF. DNA for the CDR3: TGCGCCAGCAGCTTGGAGGGGCGGGGTAGGGCCCAGTACTTC.

This chain connects TRBV11-2 to TRBJ2-2, with a weak D call TRBD1 (5 bases). Per the germline V gene, CDR1 is SGHAT and CDR2 is FQNNGV. Trimming removed 5 bases at V and 8 bases at J, with 15 bases between. CDR3 length: 14 amino acids. The CDR3 coding sequence is TGTGCCAGCAGCGGCCCCAGGGTGCGTGGGGAGCTGTTTTTT. Translating gives CASSGPRVRGELFF.

This chain uses TRBV3-1 (or the pseudogene TRBV3-2) with TRBJ2-1; TRBD2 is a possible D gene (6 bases). Trimming left V 4 bases short and J 0 bases short, with 10 bases between. The CDR3 loop spans 15 amino acids. CDR1 is LGHDT and CDR2 is YNNKEL in the germline V gene (reference sequence). For the CDR3, the DNA is TGTGCCAGCAGCCTAGCGGAGAGCTCCTACAATGAGCAGTTCTTC. As protein: CASSLAESSYNEQFF.

This chain uses TRBV4-1 with TRBJ2-7, with D possibly being TRBD2 (6 bases). Germline CDR1 reads MGHRA; CDR2 reads YSYEKL. Trimming pared 4 bases from V and 3 bases from J, leaving 19 bases between. CDR3 length: 16 residues. The CDR3 is CASSPLPRGTVYEQYF. The CDR3 DNA reads as TGCGCCAGCAGCCCTCTCCCGCGGGGTACAGTCTACGAGCAGTACTTC.

The chain is built from TRBV2 and TRBJ2-3; 7 bases agree with TRBD1. Losses at the gene ends were 6 bases for V and 2 bases for J; bases not matched to a gene: 5. Germline-derived CDR1 and CDR2 are SNHLY and FYNNEI. This CDR3 contains 14 residues. In DNA form, the CDR3 reads TGTGCCAGCAGAGACGACAGGGTCACAGATACGCAGTATTTT. The encoded protein is CASRDDRVTDTQYF.

The chain uses TRBV7-2 and TRBJ2-2; 7 bases align to TRBD1. Germline V gene lookup returns CDR1 SGHTA and CDR2 FQGNSA. The junction had 15 bases not matched to a gene; V was cut back by 4 bases and J by 4 bases. The length of the CDR3 is 18 residues. CDR3 residues: CASSSETGPARGTGELFF. The CDR3 nucleotides read TGTGCCAGCAGCTCCGAGACAGGGCCGGCTCGGGGCACCGGGGAGCTGTTTTTT.

This sequence joins TRBV6-2 or TRBV6-3 and TRBJ1-5, with D perhaps TRBD1 (6 bases). Germline CDR1 MNHEY, CDR2 SVGEGT. The length of the CDR3 is 15 residues. The V and J ends lost 5 bases and 4 bases respectively, with 15 bases between them. The CDR3 nucleotides read TGTGCCAGCAGTAGGGGGACACCTAGGAATCAGCCCCAGCATTTT. Its translation: CASSRGTPRNQPQHF.

The genes are TRBV7-6 and TRBJ1-1, with TRBD1 matching 8 bases. Germline CDR1 and CDR2: SGHVS and FNYEAQ. V trimming: 3 bases; J trimming: 1 base; junction bases outside the gene matches: 4. The CDR3 extends over 15 amino acids. CDR3 nucleotides: TGTGCCAGCAGCTTTAAGACAGGGGAGAACACTGAAGCTTTCTTT. Translation gives CASSFKTGENTEAFF.

The chain employs TRBV2 and TRBJ2-1, with 13 bases that match TRBD2. The J segment lost 8 bases and the V segment lost 6 bases, leaving 10 bases of the junction unmatched. Germline V lookup: CDR1 SNHLY, CDR2 FYNNEI. This CDR3 contains 16 residues. The CDR3 coding sequence is TGTGCCAGCAGGCCTCCGGGACTAGCGGGAATTTATGAGCAGTTCTTC. Translating gives CASRPPGLAGIYEQFF.

The chain is built from TRBV3-1 (or the pseudogene TRBV3-2) and TRBJ2-7; the D gene is possibly TRBD1 (6 bases). The CDR3 is 13 residues long. The germline gives CDR1 LGHDT, CDR2 YNNKEL (reference sequence). The V gene lost 1 base and the J gene lost 9 bases, with 13 bases spanning the gap. CDR3 DNA sequence: TGTGCCAGCAGCCAAGCTTTCCAGGGGAGGCAGTACTTC. Its translation is CASSQAFQGRQYF.

This clone was picked up one time. The J gene is TRBJ1-5, the V gene TRBV27, with 7 bases that match TRBD1. After removal of 5 bases from V and 2 bases from J, the junction contained 3 bases not matched to a gene. Germline V gene data show CDR1 as MNHEY and CDR2 as SMNVEV (reference sequence). The CDR3 runs 14 residues. The CDR3 loop is CASSTDRGNQPQHF. CDR3 DNA sequence: TGTGCCAGCAGTACCGACAGGGGCAATCAGCCCCAGCATTTT.

Regarding this clone: This likely stems from a read error, as it lies one base from a far larger clone. The chain combines TRBV7-9 with TRBJ1-1; D remains ambiguous. Trimming removed 5 bases from V and 5 bases from J, with 9 bases in between. The V gene's germline CDR1 is SEHNR and CDR2 FQNEAQ (reference sequence). This CDR3 has 12 residues. The CDR3 loop is CASSPGETEAFF. The DNA of the CDR3 is TGTGCCAGCAGCCCCGGGGAGACTGAAGCTTTCTTT.

The DNA for the CDR3 is TGTGCCAGCAGCTCCCAGGCGGGGTCTAACTATGGCTACACCTTC. Its protein product is CASSSQAGSNYGYTF. The chain employs TRBV5-4 and TRBJ1-2, with no clear D. The V gene lost 3 bases and the J gene lost 0 bases, with 12 bases spanning the gap. Germline-derived CDR1 and CDR2 are SGHNT and YYREEE (reference sequence). There are 15 residues in the CDR3.

In this sample, this clone turned up once. V usage is TRBV3-1 (or the pseudogene TRBV3-2) and J usage is TRBJ2-2; D may be TRBD1 (6 bases). The CDR3 covers 16 residues. Germline loops: CDR1 LGHDT, CDR2 YNNKEL (reference sequence). Trimming left V 2 bases short and J 4 bases short, with 14 bases between. CDR3 sequence reads: CASSQLSQGTTGELFF. In DNA, the CDR3 is TGTGCCAGCAGCCAATTAAGCCAGGGGACCACCGGGGAGCTGTTTTTT.

V gene TRBV2 combines with J gene TRBJ2-7; possibly TRBD2 for D (6 bases). V was clipped by 5 bases and J by 6 bases, with 14 bases between them. The CDR3 has 13 residues. Germline lookup yields CDR1 SNHLY and CDR2 FYNNEI. CDR3 loop: CASSYGTAGEQYF. The DNA for the CDR3 is TGTGCCAGCAGTTACGGGACTGCCGGCGAGCAGTACTTC.

This chain uses TRBV19 with TRBJ2-4, with 10 bases identical to TRBD2. Germline assignment: CDR1 LNHDA and CDR2 SQIVND (reference sequence). Unmatched junction bases numbered 3, after V lost 1 base and J lost 6 bases. This CDR3 has 15 residues. The CDR3: CASSIALAGVNIQYF. CDR3 DNA sequence: TGTGCCAGTAGTATAGCCCTAGCGGGGGTAAACATTCAGTACTTC. Full variable domain (missing parts from reference TRBV19 and TRBJ2-4): DGGITQSPKYLFRKEGQNVTLSCEQNLNHDAMYWYRQDPGQGLRLIYYSQIVNDFQKGDIAEGYSVSREKKESFPLTVTSAQKNPTAFYLCASSIALAGVNIQYFGAGTRLSVL.

A word on this clone: Mismatch with germline at one junction end may stem from a read error. The J gene is TRBJ2-5, the V gene TRBV5-1, with D perhaps matching TRBD2 (5 bases). Germline loops: CDR1 SGHRS, CDR2 YFSETQ. The CDR3 has 12 residues. The CDR3 DNA is TGCGCCAGCAGCTTGGTTCGGGGTAGAGTGGACTTC. Residues: CASSLVRGRVDF.